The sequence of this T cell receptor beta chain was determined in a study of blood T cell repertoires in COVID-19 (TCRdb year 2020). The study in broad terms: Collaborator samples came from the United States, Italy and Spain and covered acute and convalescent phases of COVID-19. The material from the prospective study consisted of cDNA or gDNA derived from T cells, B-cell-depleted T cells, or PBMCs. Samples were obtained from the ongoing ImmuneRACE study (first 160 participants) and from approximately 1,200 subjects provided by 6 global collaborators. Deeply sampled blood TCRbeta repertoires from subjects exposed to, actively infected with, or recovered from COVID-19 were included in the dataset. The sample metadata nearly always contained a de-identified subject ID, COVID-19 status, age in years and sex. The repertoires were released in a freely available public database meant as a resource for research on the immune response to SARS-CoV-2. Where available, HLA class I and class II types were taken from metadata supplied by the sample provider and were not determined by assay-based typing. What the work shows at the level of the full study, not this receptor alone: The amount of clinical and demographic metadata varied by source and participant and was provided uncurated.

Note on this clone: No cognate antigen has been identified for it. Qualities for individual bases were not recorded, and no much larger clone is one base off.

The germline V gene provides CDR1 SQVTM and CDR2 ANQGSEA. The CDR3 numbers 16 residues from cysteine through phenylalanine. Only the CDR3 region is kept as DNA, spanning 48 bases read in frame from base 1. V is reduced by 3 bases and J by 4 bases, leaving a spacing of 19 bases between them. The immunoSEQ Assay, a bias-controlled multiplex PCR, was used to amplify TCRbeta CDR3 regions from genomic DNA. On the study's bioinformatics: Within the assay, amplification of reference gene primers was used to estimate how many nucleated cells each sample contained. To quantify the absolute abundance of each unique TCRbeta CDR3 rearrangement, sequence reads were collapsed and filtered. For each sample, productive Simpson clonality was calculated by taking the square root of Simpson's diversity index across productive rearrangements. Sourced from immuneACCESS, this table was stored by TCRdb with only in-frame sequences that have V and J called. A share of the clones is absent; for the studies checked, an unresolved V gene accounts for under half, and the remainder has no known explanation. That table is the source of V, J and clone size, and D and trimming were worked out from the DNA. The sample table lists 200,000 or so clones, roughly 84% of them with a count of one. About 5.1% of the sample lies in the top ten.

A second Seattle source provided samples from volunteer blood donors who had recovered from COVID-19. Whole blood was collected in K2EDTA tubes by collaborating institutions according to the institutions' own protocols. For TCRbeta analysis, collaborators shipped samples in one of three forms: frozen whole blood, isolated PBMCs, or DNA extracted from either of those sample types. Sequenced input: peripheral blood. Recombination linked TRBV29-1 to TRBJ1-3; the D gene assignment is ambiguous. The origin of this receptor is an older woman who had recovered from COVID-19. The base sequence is TGCAGCGTTGAGGGGAGCGCCCCAGCGGCCGGAAACACCATATATTTT. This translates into CSVEGSAPAAGNTIYF.